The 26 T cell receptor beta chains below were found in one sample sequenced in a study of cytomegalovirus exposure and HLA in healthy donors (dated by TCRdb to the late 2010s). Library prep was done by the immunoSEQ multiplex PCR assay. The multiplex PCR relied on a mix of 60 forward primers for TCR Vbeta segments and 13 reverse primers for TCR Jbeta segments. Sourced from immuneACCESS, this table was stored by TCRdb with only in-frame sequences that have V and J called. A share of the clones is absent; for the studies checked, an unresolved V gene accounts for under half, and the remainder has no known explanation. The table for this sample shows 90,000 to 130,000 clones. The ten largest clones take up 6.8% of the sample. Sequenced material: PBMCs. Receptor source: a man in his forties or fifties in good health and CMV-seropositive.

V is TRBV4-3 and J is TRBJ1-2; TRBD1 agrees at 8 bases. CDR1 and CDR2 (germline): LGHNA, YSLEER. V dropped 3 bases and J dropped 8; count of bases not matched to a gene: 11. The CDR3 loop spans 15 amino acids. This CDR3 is CASSHSRDRIEGYTF. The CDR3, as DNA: TGCGCCAGCAGCCACTCCCGGGACAGGATAGAAGGCTACACCTTC.

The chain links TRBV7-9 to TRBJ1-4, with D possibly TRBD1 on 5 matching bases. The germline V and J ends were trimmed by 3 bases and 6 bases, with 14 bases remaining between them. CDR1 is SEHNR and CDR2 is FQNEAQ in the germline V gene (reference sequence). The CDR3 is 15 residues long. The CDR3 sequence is CASSFGTAGDEKLFF. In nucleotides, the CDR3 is TGTGCCAGCAGCTTCGGGACTGCGGGAGATGAAAAACTGTTTTTT.

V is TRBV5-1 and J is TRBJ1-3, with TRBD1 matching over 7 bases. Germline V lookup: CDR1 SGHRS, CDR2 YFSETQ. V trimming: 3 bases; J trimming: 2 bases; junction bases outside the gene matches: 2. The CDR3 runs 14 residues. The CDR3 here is CASSSGTAGNTIYF. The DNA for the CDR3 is TGCGCCAGCAGCTCCGGGACAGCTGGAAACACCATATATTTT.

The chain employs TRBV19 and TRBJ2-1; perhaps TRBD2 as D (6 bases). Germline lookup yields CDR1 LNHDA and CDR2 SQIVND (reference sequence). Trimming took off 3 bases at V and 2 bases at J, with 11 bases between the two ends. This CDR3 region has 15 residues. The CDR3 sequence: CASSMLAGPYNEQFF. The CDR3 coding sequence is TGTGCCAGTAGTATGCTCGCGGGACCCTACAATGAGCAGTTCTTC.

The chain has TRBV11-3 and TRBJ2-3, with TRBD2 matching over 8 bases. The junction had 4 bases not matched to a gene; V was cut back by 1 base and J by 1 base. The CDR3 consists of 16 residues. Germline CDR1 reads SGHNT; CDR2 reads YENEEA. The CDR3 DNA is TGTGCCAGCAGCTTAGGGCTAGCGGGTCGCACAGATACGCAGTATTTT. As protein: CASSLGLAGRTDTQYF.

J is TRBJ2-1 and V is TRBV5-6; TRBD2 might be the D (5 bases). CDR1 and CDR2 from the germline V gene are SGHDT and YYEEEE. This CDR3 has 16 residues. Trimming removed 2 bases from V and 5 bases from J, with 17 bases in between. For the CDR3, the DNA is TGTGCCAGCAGCTTTAGGTCGGCGGGCCCGAACAATGAGCAGTTCTTC. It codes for CASSFRSAGPNNEQFF.

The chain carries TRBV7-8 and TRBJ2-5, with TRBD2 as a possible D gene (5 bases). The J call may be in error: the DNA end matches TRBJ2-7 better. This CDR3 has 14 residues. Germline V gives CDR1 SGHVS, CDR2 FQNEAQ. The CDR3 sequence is CASSPRESAYEQYF. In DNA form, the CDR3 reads TGTGCCAGCAGCCCAAGGGAGTCTGCCTACGAGCAGTACTTC.

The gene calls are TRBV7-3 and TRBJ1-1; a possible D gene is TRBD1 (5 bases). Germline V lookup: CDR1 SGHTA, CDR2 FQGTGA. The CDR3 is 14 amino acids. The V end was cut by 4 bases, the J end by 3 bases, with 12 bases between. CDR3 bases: TGTGCCAGCAGCTCGCGGGGGAGGGACACTGAAGCTTTCTTT. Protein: CASSSRGRDTEAFF.

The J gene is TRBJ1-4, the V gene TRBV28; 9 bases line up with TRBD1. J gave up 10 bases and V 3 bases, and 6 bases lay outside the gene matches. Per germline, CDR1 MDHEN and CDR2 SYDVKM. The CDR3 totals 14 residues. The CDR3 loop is CASSLDRGGSKLFF. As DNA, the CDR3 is TGTGCCAGCAGTTTGGACAGGGGAGGATCAAAACTGTTTTTT.

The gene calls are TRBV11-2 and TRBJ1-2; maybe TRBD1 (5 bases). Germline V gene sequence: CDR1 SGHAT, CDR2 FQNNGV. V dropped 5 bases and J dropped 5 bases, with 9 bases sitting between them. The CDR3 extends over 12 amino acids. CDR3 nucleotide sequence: TGTGCCAGCAGCATCGGGGGGTATGGCTACACCTTC. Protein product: CASSIGGYGYTF.

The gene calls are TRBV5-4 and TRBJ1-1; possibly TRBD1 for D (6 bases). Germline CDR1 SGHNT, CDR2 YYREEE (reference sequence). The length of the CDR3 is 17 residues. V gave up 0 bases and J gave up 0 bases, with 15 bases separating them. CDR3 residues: CASSLDRAGGMNTEAFF. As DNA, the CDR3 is TGTGCCAGCAGCTTGGACAGGGCTGGGGGTATGAACACTGAAGCTTTCTTT.

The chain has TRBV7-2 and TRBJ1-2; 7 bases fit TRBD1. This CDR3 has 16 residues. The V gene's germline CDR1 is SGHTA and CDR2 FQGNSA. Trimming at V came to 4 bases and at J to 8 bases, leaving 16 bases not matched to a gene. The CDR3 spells CASSSQDRARLGGYTF. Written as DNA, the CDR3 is TGTGCCAGCAGCTCTCAAGACAGGGCCCGGTTAGGAGGCTACACCTTC.

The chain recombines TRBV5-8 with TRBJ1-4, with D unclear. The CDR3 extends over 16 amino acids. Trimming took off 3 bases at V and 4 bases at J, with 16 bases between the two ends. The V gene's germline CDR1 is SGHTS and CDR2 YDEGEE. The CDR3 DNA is TGTGCCAGCAGCTCCGGTCTTCTTGCCTTTAATGAAAAACTGTTTTTT. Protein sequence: CASSSGLLAFNEKLFF.

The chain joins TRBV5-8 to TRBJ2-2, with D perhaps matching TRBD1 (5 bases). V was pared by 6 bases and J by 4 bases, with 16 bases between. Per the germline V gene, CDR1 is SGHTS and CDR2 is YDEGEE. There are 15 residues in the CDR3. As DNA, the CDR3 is TGTGCCAGCACCCCGGTAGGGGTAACCACCGGGGAGCTGTTTTTT. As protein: CASTPVGVTTGELFF. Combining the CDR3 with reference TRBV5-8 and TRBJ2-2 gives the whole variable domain EAGVTQSPTHLIKTRGQQATLRCSPISGHTSVYWYQQALGLGLQFLLWYDEGEERNRGNFPPRFSGRQFPNYSSELNVNALELEDSALYLCASTPVGVTTGELFFGEGSRLTVL.

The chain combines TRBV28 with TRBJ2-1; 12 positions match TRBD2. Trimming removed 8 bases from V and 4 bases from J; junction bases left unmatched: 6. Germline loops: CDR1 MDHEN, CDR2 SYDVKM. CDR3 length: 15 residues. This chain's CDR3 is CASSLAGGTYNEQFF. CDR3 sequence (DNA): TGTGCCAGCTCACTAGCGGGAGGCACTTACAATGAGCAGTTCTTC.

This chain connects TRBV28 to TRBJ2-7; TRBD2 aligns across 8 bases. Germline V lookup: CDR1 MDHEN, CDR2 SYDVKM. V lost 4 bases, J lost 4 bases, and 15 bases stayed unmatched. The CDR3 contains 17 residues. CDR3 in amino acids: CASSSQAVGRALYEQYF. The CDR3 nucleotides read TGTGCCAGCAGTTCTCAGGCGGTCGGGAGGGCTTTGTACGAGCAGTACTTC.

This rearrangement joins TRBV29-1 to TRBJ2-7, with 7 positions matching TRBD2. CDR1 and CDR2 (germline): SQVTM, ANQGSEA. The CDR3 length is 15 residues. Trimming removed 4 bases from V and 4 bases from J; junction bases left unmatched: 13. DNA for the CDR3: TGCAGCGTTGTAGACCCGGGGGAGGGCCCTTACGAGCAGTACTTC. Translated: CSVVDPGEGPYEQYF.

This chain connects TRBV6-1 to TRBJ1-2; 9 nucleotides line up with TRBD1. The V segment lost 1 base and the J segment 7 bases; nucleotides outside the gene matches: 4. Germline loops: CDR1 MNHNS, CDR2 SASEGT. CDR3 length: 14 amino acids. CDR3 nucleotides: TGTGCCAGCAGTGAAGGGCGGACAGGGGTTGGCTACACCTTC. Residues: CASSEGRTGVGYTF.

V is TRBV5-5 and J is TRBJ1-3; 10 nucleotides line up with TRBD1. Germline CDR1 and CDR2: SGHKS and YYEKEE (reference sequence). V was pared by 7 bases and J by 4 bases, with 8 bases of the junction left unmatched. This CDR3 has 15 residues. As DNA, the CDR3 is TGTGCCAGCTCGGGACAGGGGCTTTGGGGAAACACCATATATTTT. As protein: CASSGQGLWGNTIYF.

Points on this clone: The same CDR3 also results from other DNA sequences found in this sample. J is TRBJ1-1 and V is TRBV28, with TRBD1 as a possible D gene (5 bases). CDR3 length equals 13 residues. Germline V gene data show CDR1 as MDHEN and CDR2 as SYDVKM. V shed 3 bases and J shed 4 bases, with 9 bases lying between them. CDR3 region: CASSLGGGTEAFF. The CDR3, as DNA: TGTGCCAGCAGTTTGGGGGGAGGCACTGAAGCTTTCTTT.

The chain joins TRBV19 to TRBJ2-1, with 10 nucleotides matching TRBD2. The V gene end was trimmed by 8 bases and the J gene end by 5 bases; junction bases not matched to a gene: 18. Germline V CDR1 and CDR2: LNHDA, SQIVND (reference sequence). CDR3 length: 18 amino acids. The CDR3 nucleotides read TGTGCCAGTCTCCCCGGGAAACTTACTAGCGGGAACCACAATGAGCAGTTCTTC. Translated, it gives CASLPGKLTSGNHNEQFF.

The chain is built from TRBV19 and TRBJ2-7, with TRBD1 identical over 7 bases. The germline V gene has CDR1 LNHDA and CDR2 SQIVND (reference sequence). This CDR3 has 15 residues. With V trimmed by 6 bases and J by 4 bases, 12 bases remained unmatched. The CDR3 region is CASSPSGGPPYEQYF. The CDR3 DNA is TGTGCCAGTAGCCCTTCAGGGGGTCCCCCTTACGAGCAGTACTTC.

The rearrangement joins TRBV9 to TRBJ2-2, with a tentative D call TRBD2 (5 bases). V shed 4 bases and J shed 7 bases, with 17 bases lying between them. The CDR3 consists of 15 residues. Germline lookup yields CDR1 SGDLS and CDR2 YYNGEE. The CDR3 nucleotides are TGTGCCAGCAGCCCTCGGACTTCACCCGGCGGGGAGCTGTTTTTT. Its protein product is CASSPRTSPGGELFF. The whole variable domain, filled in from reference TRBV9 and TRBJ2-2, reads DSGVTQTPKHLITATGQRVTLRCSPRSGDLSVYWYQQSLDQGLQFLIQYYNGEERAKGNILERFSAQQFPDLHSELNLSSLELGDSALYFCASSPRTSPGGELFFGEGSRLTVL.

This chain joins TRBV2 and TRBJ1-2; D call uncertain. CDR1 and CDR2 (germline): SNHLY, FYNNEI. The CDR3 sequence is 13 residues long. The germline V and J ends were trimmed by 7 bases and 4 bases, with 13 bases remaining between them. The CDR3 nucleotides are TGTGCCAGCACTCAGAATTCTCCCTATGGCTACACCTTC. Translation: CASTQNSPYGYTF.

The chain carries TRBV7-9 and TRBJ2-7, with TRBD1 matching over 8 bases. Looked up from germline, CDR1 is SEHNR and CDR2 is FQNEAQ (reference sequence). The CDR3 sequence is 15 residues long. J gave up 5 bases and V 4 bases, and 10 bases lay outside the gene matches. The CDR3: CASSSRQGIVHEQYF. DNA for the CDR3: TGTGCCAGCAGCTCCCGACAGGGGATAGTCCACGAGCAGTACTTC. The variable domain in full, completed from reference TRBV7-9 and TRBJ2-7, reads DTGVSQNPRHKITKRGQNVTFRCDPISEHNRLYWYRQTLGQGPEFLTYFQNEAQLEKSRLLSDRFSAERPKGSFSTLEIQRTEQGDSAMYLCASSSRQGIVHEQYFGPGTRLTVT.

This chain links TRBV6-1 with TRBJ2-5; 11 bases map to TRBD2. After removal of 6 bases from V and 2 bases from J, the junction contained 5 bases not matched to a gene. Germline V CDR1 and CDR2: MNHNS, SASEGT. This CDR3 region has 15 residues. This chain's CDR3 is CASRSTSGRQETQYF. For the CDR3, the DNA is TGTGCCAGCAGGAGCACTAGCGGGAGACAAGAGACCCAGTACTTC.